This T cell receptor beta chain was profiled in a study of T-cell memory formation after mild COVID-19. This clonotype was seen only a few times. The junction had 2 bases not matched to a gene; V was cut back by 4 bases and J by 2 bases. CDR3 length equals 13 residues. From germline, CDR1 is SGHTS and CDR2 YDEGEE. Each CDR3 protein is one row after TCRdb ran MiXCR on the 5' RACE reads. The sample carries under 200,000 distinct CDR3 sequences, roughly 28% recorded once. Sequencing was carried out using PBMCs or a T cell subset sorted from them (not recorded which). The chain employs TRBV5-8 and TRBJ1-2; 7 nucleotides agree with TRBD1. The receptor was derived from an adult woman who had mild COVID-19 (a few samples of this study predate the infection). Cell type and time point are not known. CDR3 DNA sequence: TGTGCCAGCAGCGCACAGGGGAACTATGGCTACACCTTC. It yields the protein CASSAQGNYGYTF.